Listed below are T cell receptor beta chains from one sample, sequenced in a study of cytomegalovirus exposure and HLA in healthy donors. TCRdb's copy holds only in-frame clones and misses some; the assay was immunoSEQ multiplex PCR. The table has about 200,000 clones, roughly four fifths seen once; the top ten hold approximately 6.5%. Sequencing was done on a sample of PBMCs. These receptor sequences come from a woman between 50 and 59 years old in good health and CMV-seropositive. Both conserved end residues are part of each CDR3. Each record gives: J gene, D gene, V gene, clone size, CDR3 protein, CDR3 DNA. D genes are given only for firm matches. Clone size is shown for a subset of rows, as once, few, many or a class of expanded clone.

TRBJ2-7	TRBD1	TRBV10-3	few	CAIKPQGAGEQYF	TGTGCCATCAAGCCCCAGGGGGCGGGGGAGCAGTACTTC
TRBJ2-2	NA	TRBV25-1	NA	CASSEFVGGELFF	TGTGCCAGCAGTGAATTCGTCGGCGGGGAGCTGTTTTTT
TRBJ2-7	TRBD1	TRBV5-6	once	CASSSGTGIIYEQYF	TGTGCCAGCAGCTCCGGGACAGGGATTATTTACGAGCAGTACTTC
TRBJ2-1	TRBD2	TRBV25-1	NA	CASSASSGTYNEQFF	TGTGCCAGCAGTGCATCTAGCGGAACCTACAATGAGCAGTTCTTC
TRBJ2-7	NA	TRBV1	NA	CTSSQRRAAAGEQYF	TGCACCAGCAGCCAGCGAAGAGCCGCGGCCGGCGAGCAGTACTTC
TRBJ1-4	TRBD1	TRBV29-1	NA	CSVRTGGATNEKLFF	TGCAGCGTCCGGACAGGAGGGGCAACTAATGAAAAACTGTTTTTT
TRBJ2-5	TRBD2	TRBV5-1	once	CASSIDGTSGETQYF	TGCGCCAGCAGCATTGACGGGACTAGCGGAGAGACCCAGTACTTC
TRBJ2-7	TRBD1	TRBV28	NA	CASRPGQSSYEQYF	TGTGCCAGCAGACCGGGACAGAGCTCCTACGAGCAGTACTTC
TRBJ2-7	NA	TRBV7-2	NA	CASSLDASAYEQYF	TGTGCCAGCAGCTTAGATGCTAGCGCCTACGAGCAGTACTTC
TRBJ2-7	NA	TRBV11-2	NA	CASSQRTVLYEQYF	TGTGCCAGCAGCCAAAGGACAGTCCTTTACGAGCAGTACTTC
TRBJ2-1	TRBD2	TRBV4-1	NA	CASSQGRGGRYNEQFF	TGCGCCAGCAGCCAAGGGCGGGGGGGCCGGTACAATGAGCAGTTCTTC
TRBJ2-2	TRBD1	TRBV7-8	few	CASSLVAGGNTGELFF	TGTGCCAGCAGCTTAGTTGCAGGGGGGAACACCGGGGAGCTGTTTTTT
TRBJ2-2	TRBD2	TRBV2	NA	CAGRGGGRTAGGELFF	TGTGCCGGGAGAGGTGGCGGGAGGACCGCAGGCGGGGAGCTGTTTTTT
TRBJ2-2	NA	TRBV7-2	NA	CASSSVPLPSTGELFF	TGTGCCAGCAGCTCCGTCCCCCTCCCGAGCACCGGGGAGCTGTTTTTT
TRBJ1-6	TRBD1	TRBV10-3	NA	CAISLTGVYNSPLHF	TGTGCCATCAGTTTGACAGGGGTGTATAATTCACCCCTCCACTTT
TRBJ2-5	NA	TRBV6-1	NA	CASSEAHGQAGETQYF	TGTGCCAGCAGTGAAGCGCATGGGCAGGCGGGGGAGACCCAGTACTTC
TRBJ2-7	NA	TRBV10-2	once	CASRGRVYEQYF	TGCGCCAGCAGGGGCAGGGTCTACGAGCAGTACTTC
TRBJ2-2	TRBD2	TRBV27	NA	CASSSVSGRVNTGELFF	TGTGCCAGCAGTTCGGTTAGCGGGAGGGTTAACACCGGGGAGCTGTTTTTT
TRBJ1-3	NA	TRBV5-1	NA	CASSFGQESSGNTIYF	TGCGCCAGCAGCTTCGGACAAGAAAGCTCTGGAAACACCATATATTTT
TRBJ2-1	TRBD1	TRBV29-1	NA	CSVATRIRDSEQFF	TGCAGCGTCGCCACTCGAATTAGGGACAGTGAGCAGTTCTTC
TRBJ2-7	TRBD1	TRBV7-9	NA	CASSPGQGVPYEQYF	TGTGCCAGCAGCCCAGGACAGGGAGTCCCCTACGAGCAGTACTTC
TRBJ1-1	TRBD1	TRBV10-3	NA	CAISGDRKNTEAFF	TGTGCCATCAGTGGGGACAGAAAGAACACTGAAGCTTTCTTT
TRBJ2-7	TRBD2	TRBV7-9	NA	CSSSLAPSGSWNF	TGTTCCAGCAGCTTAGCTCCTAGCGGGAGTTGGAACTTC
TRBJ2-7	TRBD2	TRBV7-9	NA	CASSLYGTSGLSSYEQYF	TGTGCCAGCAGCTTATATGGGACTAGCGGCCTAAGCTCCTACGAGCAGTACTTC
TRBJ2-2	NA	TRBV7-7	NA	CASSSGLGGTGELFF	TGTGCTAGCAGCTCGGGACTTGGGGGCACCGGGGAGCTGTTTTTT
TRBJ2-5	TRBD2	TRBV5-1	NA	CASSLGLASGPRETQYF	TGCGCCAGCAGCCTGGGACTGGCTAGCGGCCCACGGGAGACCCAGTACTTC
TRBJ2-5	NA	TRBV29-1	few	CSVGSLGETQYF	TGCAGCGTCGGGAGTTTGGGGGAGACCCAGTACTTC
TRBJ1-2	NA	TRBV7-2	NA	CASSLKTGGYGYTF	TGTGCCAGCAGCTTAAAGACAGGCGGCTATGGCTACACCTTC
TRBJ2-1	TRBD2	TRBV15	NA	CATSSLGGDEQFF	TGTGCCACCAGCAGTCTCGGGGGGGATGAGCAGTTCTTC